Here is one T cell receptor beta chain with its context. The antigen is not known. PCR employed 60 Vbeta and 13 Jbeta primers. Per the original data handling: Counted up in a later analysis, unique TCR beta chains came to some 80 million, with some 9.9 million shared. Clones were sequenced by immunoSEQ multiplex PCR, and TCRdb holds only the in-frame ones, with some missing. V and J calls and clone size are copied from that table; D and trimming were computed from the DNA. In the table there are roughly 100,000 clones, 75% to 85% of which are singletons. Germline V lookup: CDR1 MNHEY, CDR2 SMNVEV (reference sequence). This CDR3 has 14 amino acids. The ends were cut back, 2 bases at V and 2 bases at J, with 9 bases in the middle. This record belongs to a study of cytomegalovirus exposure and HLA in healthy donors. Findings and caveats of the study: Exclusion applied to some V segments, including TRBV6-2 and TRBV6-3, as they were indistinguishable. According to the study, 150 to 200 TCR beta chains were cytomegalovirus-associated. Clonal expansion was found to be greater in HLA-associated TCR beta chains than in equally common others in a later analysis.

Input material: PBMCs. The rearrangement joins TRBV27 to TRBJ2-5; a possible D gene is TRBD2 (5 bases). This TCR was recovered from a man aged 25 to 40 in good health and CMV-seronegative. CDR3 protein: CASSLAGFQETQYF. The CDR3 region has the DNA TGTGCCAGCAGTTTAGCGGGCTTTCAAGAGACCCAGTACTTC.